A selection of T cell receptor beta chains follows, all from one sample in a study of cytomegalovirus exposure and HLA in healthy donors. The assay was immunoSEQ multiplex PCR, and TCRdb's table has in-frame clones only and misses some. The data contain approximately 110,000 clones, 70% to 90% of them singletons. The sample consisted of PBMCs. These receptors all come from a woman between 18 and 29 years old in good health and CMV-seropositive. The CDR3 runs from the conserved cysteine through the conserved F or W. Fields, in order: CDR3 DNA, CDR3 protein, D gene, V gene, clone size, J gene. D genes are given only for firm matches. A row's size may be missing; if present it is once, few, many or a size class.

CDR3 DNA: TGTGCCAGCAGCTTGGGACACCGGAACACCGGGGAGCTGTTTTTT; CDR3 protein: CASSLGHRNTGELFF; D gene: NA; V gene: TRBV2; clone size: few; J gene: TRBJ2-2
CDR3 DNA: TGTGCCAGCATTAGCGCCTACAATGAGCAGTTCTTC; CDR3 protein: CASISAYNEQFF; D gene: NA; V gene: TRBV7-9; clone size: NA; J gene: TRBJ2-1
CDR3 DNA: TGTGCCAGCAAGTGGACACAGAACACCGGGGAGCTGTTTTTT; CDR3 protein: CASKWTQNTGELFF; D gene: NA; V gene: TRBV2; clone size: NA; J gene: TRBJ2-2
CDR3 DNA: TGTGCCAGCAGCCCTCGGGACACTTCCTACGAGCAGTACTTC; CDR3 protein: CASSPRDTSYEQYF; D gene: NA; V gene: TRBV4-2; clone size: few; J gene: TRBJ2-7
CDR3 DNA: TGTGCCAGCAGCTTAGGACCAGGGGGCGGGGAGCAGTACTTC; CDR3 protein: CASSLGPGGGEQYF; D gene: TRBD1; V gene: TRBV7-8; clone size: NA; J gene: TRBJ2-7
CDR3 DNA: TGTGCCAGTAGAGGGGACAGGGCTAATCAGCCCCAGCATTTT; CDR3 protein: CASRGDRANQPQHF; D gene: TRBD1; V gene: TRBV19; clone size: NA; J gene: TRBJ1-5
CDR3 DNA: TGTGCCAGTAGTGTCCAGGGTGGGCTAGCCAAAAACATTCAGTACTTC; CDR3 protein: CASSVQGGLAKNIQYF; D gene: NA; V gene: TRBV19; clone size: NA; J gene: TRBJ2-4
CDR3 DNA: TGTGCCAGTAGCCAGTCAACCGGGGAGCTGTTTTTT; CDR3 protein: CASSQSTGELFF; D gene: NA; V gene: TRBV19; clone size: NA; J gene: TRBJ2-2
CDR3 DNA: TGTGCCAGCCGCTCATTCCAGTCCGAGCAGTACTTC; CDR3 protein: CASRSFQSEQYF; D gene: NA; V gene: TRBV6-1; clone size: NA; J gene: TRBJ2-7
CDR3 DNA: TGTGCCACCAGCCGGGACAGGGGGTATCAGCCCCAGCATTTT; CDR3 protein: CATSRDRGYQPQHF; D gene: TRBD1; V gene: TRBV15; clone size: NA; J gene: TRBJ1-5
CDR3 DNA: TGTGCCAGCAGCGTCCGGGACTCAAAGGCCGGGAGAGACACCATATATTTT; CDR3 protein: CASSVRDSKAGRDTIYF; D gene: NA; V gene: TRBV7-9; clone size: NA; J gene: TRBJ1-3
CDR3 DNA: TGCGCCAGCAGCTTACGGACAGGGGGTGATGGCTACACCTTC; CDR3 protein: CASSLRTGGDGYTF; D gene: TRBD1; V gene: TRBV5-1; clone size: NA; J gene: TRBJ1-2
CDR3 DNA: TGCGCCAGCAGCTTCCCCGACAGGGGGCAAGGAAACACCATATATTTT; CDR3 protein: CASSFPDRGQGNTIYF; D gene: TRBD1; V gene: TRBV5-1; clone size: NA; J gene: TRBJ1-3
CDR3 DNA: TGTGCCAGCAGAGGAGGTGTCAGCCACCTCCTAGGGGCCAACGTCCTGACTTTC; CDR3 protein: CASRGGVSHLLGANVLTF; D gene: NA; V gene: TRBV27; clone size: NA; J gene: TRBJ2-6
CDR3 DNA: TGTGCCAGCAGCGTACAGGGGGCGCGCAATCAGCCCCAGCATTTT; CDR3 protein: CASSVQGARNQPQHF; D gene: TRBD1; V gene: TRBV9; clone size: NA; J gene: TRBJ1-5
CDR3 DNA: TGTGCCAGCAGCCGCCTGACAGCTAGCACCGGGGAGCTGTTTTTT; CDR3 protein: CASSRLTASTGELFF; D gene: NA; V gene: TRBV7-9; clone size: NA; J gene: TRBJ2-2
CDR3 DNA: TGTGCCAGCAGTCATTCAACTAGCGCCGGGCAATACAATGAGCAGTTCTTC; CDR3 protein: CASSHSTSAGQYNEQFF; D gene: TRBD2; V gene: TRBV2; clone size: NA; J gene: TRBJ2-1
CDR3 DNA: TGTGCCAGCAGGGTAGCGGGGCCTAACGAGCAGTACTTC; CDR3 protein: CASRVAGPNEQYF; D gene: TRBD2; V gene: TRBV27; clone size: NA; J gene: TRBJ2-7
CDR3 DNA: TGCGCCAGCAGCTTGGGACAGGACAATCAGCCCCAGCATTTT; CDR3 protein: CASSLGQDNQPQHF; D gene: NA; V gene: TRBV5-1; clone size: NA; J gene: TRBJ1-5
CDR3 DNA: TGTGCCAGCAGGGGGGGAACCGTCAGGGAGAGGAACACTGAAGCTTTCTTT; CDR3 protein: CASRGGTVRERNTEAFF; D gene: NA; V gene: TRBV14; clone size: few; J gene: TRBJ1-1
CDR3 DNA: TGTGCCAGCAGCCGAGGGGCTAGCGGGATCTCCTACGAGCAGTACTTC; CDR3 protein: CASSRGASGISYEQYF; D gene: TRBD2; V gene: TRBV11-2; clone size: NA; J gene: TRBJ2-7
CDR3 DNA: TGTGCCAGCAGCCACGGGGGGGGCTACACCTTC; CDR3 protein: CASSHGGGYTF; D gene: NA; V gene: TRBV7-9; clone size: NA; J gene: TRBJ1-2
CDR3 DNA: TGCGCCAGCAGCCGGGTAGCGGGTGAGCAGTACTTC; CDR3 protein: CASSRVAGEQYF; D gene: TRBD2; V gene: TRBV4-1; clone size: NA; J gene: TRBJ2-7
CDR3 DNA: TGTGCCAGCAGCTGGGACAGGGGGAATTCACCCCTCCACTTT; CDR3 protein: CASSWDRGNSPLHF; D gene: TRBD1; V gene: TRBV11-3; clone size: NA; J gene: TRBJ1-6
CDR3 DNA: TGTGCCAGCAGCCACCCCCGGGACAGGGTTTGGGATGGCTACACCTTC; CDR3 protein: CASSHPRDRVWDGYTF; D gene: NA; V gene: TRBV21-1; clone size: NA; J gene: TRBJ1-2
CDR3 DNA: TGCAGCGCCCGGGATCTCTACGAGCAGTACTTC; CDR3 protein: CSARDLYEQYF; D gene: NA; V gene: TRBV29-1; clone size: once; J gene: TRBJ2-7
CDR3 DNA: TGCGCCAGCAGCGGGCGGACAGGATCTTCGTTCGGCTACACCTTC; CDR3 protein: CASSGRTGSSFGYTF; D gene: TRBD1; V gene: TRBV5-1; clone size: NA; J gene: TRBJ1-2
CDR3 DNA: TGCGCCAGCAGCTTGGCCGCAGAGAACACTGAAGCTTTCTTT; CDR3 protein: CASSLAAENTEAFF; D gene: NA; V gene: TRBV5-1; clone size: NA; J gene: TRBJ1-1
CDR3 DNA: TGTGCCTGGAGTGAACGTCTAGCCCACGAGCAGTACTTC; CDR3 protein: CAWSERLAHEQYF; D gene: NA; V gene: TRBV30; clone size: NA; J gene: TRBJ2-7
CDR3 DNA: TGCGCCAGCAGCTTGGAGGGCGGGGACAATCAGCCCCAGCATTTT; CDR3 protein: CASSLEGGDNQPQHF; D gene: NA; V gene: TRBV5-1; clone size: NA; J gene: TRBJ1-5
CDR3 DNA: TGTGCCACCACCGGACAGGACGGACAGCCCCAGCATTTT; CDR3 protein: CATTGQDGQPQHF; D gene: TRBD1; V gene: TRBV10-3; clone size: NA; J gene: TRBJ1-5
CDR3 DNA: TGTGCCATCAGTGAGATGACAGGGGATGGCTACACCTTC; CDR3 protein: CAISEMTGDGYTF; D gene: TRBD1; V gene: TRBV10-3; clone size: few; J gene: TRBJ1-2
CDR3 DNA: TGCGCCAGCAGACAGCGGGGGGACGAGACCCAGTACTTC; CDR3 protein: CASRQRGDETQYF; D gene: TRBD2; V gene: TRBV5-1; clone size: NA; J gene: TRBJ2-5
CDR3 DNA: TGTGCCAGCACCCCTAGGCTCCCCGGGACAGGGGGCTACGAGCAGTACTTC; CDR3 protein: CASTPRLPGTGGYEQYF; D gene: TRBD1; V gene: TRBV28; clone size: once; J gene: TRBJ2-7
CDR3 DNA: TGTGCCAGCAGTGAAGAATGGGGGGATAGCTACGAGCAGTACTTC; CDR3 protein: CASSEEWGDSYEQYF; D gene: NA; V gene: TRBV6-1; clone size: NA; J gene: TRBJ2-7
CDR3 DNA: TGCGCCAGCAGCCCAGAAATGGGCAGTCCTGGAAACACCATATATTTT; CDR3 protein: CASSPEMGSPGNTIYF; D gene: NA; V gene: TRBV4-1; clone size: NA; J gene: TRBJ1-3
CDR3 DNA: TGTGCCAGCAGCCCGTTGACAGGTTGGAACACTGAAGCTTTCTTT; CDR3 protein: CASSPLTGWNTEAFF; D gene: NA; V gene: TRBV14; clone size: NA; J gene: TRBJ1-1
CDR3 DNA: TGTGCCAGCAGCTTGATAACAGGGAGGGACTATGGCTACACCTTC; CDR3 protein: CASSLITGRDYGYTF; D gene: NA; V gene: TRBV5-4; clone size: NA; J gene: TRBJ1-2
CDR3 DNA: TGTGCCAGTAGTATTTTCCAGGCCACTGCGAATGAGCAGTTCTTC; CDR3 protein: CASSIFQATANEQFF; D gene: NA; V gene: TRBV19; clone size: once; J gene: TRBJ2-1
CDR3 DNA: TGTGCCAGCAGCTTAGATGGGACAGGGGGAACTGAAGCTTTCTTT; CDR3 protein: CASSLDGTGGTEAFF; D gene: TRBD1; V gene: TRBV7-9; clone size: NA; J gene: TRBJ1-1
CDR3 DNA: TGTGCCAGCAAAAAATCGGGGGTCGGTACGCAGTATTTT; CDR3 protein: CASKKSGVGTQYF; D gene: NA; V gene: TRBV5-6; clone size: NA; J gene: TRBJ2-3
CDR3 DNA: TGTGCCAGCAGCTATAGCACCCGGACAGGGACCGGGGAGCTGTTTTTT; CDR3 protein: CASSYSTRTGTGELFF; D gene: TRBD1; V gene: TRBV14; clone size: NA; J gene: TRBJ2-2